This T cell receptor beta chain was captured by sequencing in a study of blood T cell repertoires in COVID-19. The data were produced by immunoSEQ multiplex PCR, yet TCRdb's version contains in-frame clones alone and is incomplete. The table records 380,000 or so clones, 88% of them present only once. This TCR was recovered from a woman between 25 and 40 years old with acute COVID-19. The source material was PBMCs or T cells enriched from blood (not recorded which).

The CDR3 sequence is CASSVTGTVNTEAFF. CDR3 sequence (DNA): TGTGCCAGCAGCGTAACCGGGACAGTGAACACTGAAGCTTTCTTT. The chain combines TRBV9 with TRBJ1-1, with TRBD1 matching over 7 bases. CDR1 and CDR2 (germline): SGDLS, YYNGEE. This CDR3 comprises 15 residues. The V gene end was trimmed by 1 base and the J gene end by 0 bases; junction bases not matched to a gene: 3.